This TCR beta chain was captured by sequencing in a study of T cells after yellow fever vaccination. About the study: When fractions had low cell numbers, they were prepared with SMART-Seq v4 Ultra Low Input.

Whole-study findings and limits: Post-booster repertoires again held most primary-vaccination clones (about 96% CD4, just under 90% CD8). The secondary response showed a weaker magnitude and a faster peak, day 5 versus 15.

J was trimmed by 6 bases and V by 6 bases; bases with no gene match: 6. CDR3 length equals 14 residues. Germline assignment: CDR1 MNHEY and CDR2 SVGAGI. To note about this clonotype: Antigen specificity is unknown.

In making TCR cDNA, 5'RACE template switching added a universal primer site and UMIs to it. TCRdb re-called the 5' RACE reads with MiXCR, one entry per CDR3 protein. Of 500,000 to 650,000 distinct CDR3 sequences detected, approximately 13% appear once; the ten largest clones hold under 15%. The chain has TRBV6-5 and TRBJ2-2, with 8 bases matching TRBD2. The material was PBMCs, obtained on the day of the yellow fever booster vaccination. This clonotype was sampled from a man under 40 who received the YFV17D yellow fever vaccine. The CDR3 sequence is CASSYGLAPGELFF. CDR3 bases: TGTGCCAGCAGCTATGGACTAGCTCCCGGGGAGCTGTTTTTT.